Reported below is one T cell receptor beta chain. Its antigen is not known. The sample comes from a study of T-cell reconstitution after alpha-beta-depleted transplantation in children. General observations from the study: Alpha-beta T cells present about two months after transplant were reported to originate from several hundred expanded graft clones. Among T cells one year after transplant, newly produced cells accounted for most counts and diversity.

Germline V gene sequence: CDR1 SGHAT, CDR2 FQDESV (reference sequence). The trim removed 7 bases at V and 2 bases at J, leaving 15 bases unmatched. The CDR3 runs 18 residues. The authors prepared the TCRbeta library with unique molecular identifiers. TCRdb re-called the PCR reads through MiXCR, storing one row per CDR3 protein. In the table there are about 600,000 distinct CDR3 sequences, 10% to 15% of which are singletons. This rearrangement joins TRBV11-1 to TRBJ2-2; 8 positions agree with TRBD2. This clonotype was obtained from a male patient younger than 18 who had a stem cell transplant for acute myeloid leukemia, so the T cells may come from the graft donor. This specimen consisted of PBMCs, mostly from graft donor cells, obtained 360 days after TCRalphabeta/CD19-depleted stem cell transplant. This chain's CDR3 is CASNRWTSPRGNTGELFF. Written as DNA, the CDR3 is TGTGCCAGCAACCGTTGGACTAGCCCTAGAGGAAACACCGGGGAGCTGTTTTTT.